This TCR beta chain was sequenced for a study of cytomegalovirus exposure and HLA in healthy donors (dated by TCRdb to 2015 to 2018). Describing the broader study: An earlier analysis of roughly 500 of the donors reported 276 Gb of sequence data and 117 million unique TCR beta sequences obtained from around 180 million T cells. About 310 gigabases of sequencing data and tens of millions of unique TCR sequences were included in an early release covering under 650 HLA-typed donors. Of the roughly 420 genotyped donors, roughly 80% were placed in the genetic ancestry cluster associated with self-reported Caucasian donors. The study was designed to test whether signatures of past pathogen exposure could be identified by cataloging public T cell receptors. The study used immunosequencing to profile the T cell repertoires of 670 or so subjects and linked those repertoires to cytomegalovirus serostatus. A separate validation cohort of roughly 120 different subjects was used in addition to the roughly 670-subject first cohort. High-throughput TCR immunosequencing, statistical association of individual TCRs with disease status, and machine learning were combined to predict cytomegalovirus infection status. A later analysis re-examined previously published TCR beta repertoires from 610 or so donors and added high-resolution HLA genotyping to investigate patterns of TCR occurrence. Rather than drawing on any new phenotypic data, the later analysis identified candidate immune exposures from TCR beta sequences and the way those sequences occurred across donors. To decide whether each TCR beta V gene segment behaved as functional or pseudogenic, an earlier analysis of some 600 of the donors relied on high-throughput TCR beta sequencing. Alongside the repertoire data, information on donor age, sex, ethnicity and CMV serostatus was compiled. A later genetic analysis used genome-wide SNP genotypes for about three fifths of the roughly 700 donors, treating that subset as a discovery cohort. All discovery cohort repertoires had been generated using a single sequencing platform. HLA typing included class I and class II loci at four-digit resolution. Typing coverage varied by locus: about 620-630 donors for A, B, C, DRB1 and DQB1; 522 for DQA1; over 600 for DPA1; roughly 470 for DPB1. Several DR-DQ haplotypes were handled as single units for association and clustering because linkage in the cohort was strong. On average, approximately 250,000 unique TCR beta nucleotide sequences were sequenced per donor among roughly 430 genotyped donors of the cohort, with 15% to 20% of those sequences being non-productive. Results the study describes overall, beyond this receptor: Most CMV-associated TCR beta chains appeared to be HLA-restricted in a later analysis, and the HLA associations seemed to be driven largely by CMV exposure. Most TCR sequences were seen in very few donors, while some public TCRs were found in many individuals. In vitro tests confirmed that a few of the cytomegalovirus-associated TCR beta chains recognize cytomegalovirus antigens. The presence/absence analyses assumed that sequencing depth was roughly uniform across donors, and that assumption may not be true. In both the original and validation cohorts, the classifier was reported to diagnose cytomegalovirus status with high specificity and sensitivity. Specific HLA alleles were associated with some 15,000 TCR beta sequences at a false discovery rate of 0.05 in a later analysis. Strong co-occurrence of HLA alleles, especially DR and DQ, made assigning TCR associations to individual alleles difficult. Because counts were too low, some 17 rarely observed V segments, including chromosome 9 orphons, were left out of the earlier analysis of approximately 500 of the donors. A cluster of highly shared sequence variants was judged likely to represent a technical artifact of the sequencing pipeline. It was suggested by the authors that the approach could potentially be generalized to other disease states and immunological phenotypes. A further reported finding was that TCR beta sequences accurately predicted the HLA-A and HLA-B alleles for most subjects in the first cohort. Because some donors lacked HLA typing at each locus, the association tests relied only on the typed subset. V-gene and J-gene trimming of TCR beta chains was associated with a missense DCLRE1C variant in a later genetic analysis, and the association was replicated in an independent cohort. According to a later genetic analysis, donors in an Asian-associated ancestry cluster had fewer N-insertions in productive TCRs than the approximately 670-donor mean. Because the 87-base-pair reads could not distinguish some IMGT-functional V segments, including TRBV6-2 and TRBV6-3, those segments were excluded. A later analysis reported that several top co-occurrence clusters appeared linked to parvovirus B19, influenza, CMV and Epstein-Barr virus. Immune exposure information for the cohort was limited to CMV serostatus. Linkage disequilibrium might explain the correlated functional status among segregating V segments, but an unknown experimental factor could not be ruled out. In a later analysis, the rate of TCR association differed among HLA loci, with DRB1 alleles having the most associated TCRs and HLA-C alleles having the fewest. In this cohort, only TCR beta chains were sequenced, and detectable features were limited by the absence of alpha or paired-chain data. In a later analysis, HLA-associated TCR beta chains showed more clonal expansion and lower generation probabilities than non-associated chains that were equally common. In an earlier analysis of some 550 of the donors, most TCR beta V segments were observed in productive rearrangements about 87% or about 30% of the time, broadly matching IMGT annotations. The study gave a list of about 160 TCR beta chains associated with cytomegalovirus.

Library generation was performed with the immunoSEQ multiplex PCR assay. For the multiplex PCR, a mixture combining 60 forward primers for TCR Vbeta segments and 13 reverse primers for TCR Jbeta segments was used. The CDR3 region of rearranged TCR beta genes was amplified from genomic DNA by a multiplex PCR assay. Amplified TCR beta libraries were sequenced as 87-base-pair reads on the Illumina HiSeq System. The authors' pipeline ran thus. Across the 700 or so repertoires, a later analysis counted about 81 million unique TCR beta chains, about 10 million of which were shared by at least two donors. Raw reads were error-corrected and collapsed into unique sequences with a nearest-neighbor algorithm that merged closely related sequences to remove PCR and sequencing errors. V, D and J gene segments were assigned by aligning CDR3 sequences to IMGT reference sequences. For a sequence to be retained, at least a six-nucleotide match to both a V gene segment and a J gene segment was required. Rearrangements were called productive when the CDR3 lacked stop codons and stayed in frame with V and J; all others were non-productive. CDR3 was defined according to IMGT convention as the region running from the second conserved V-encoded cysteine to the conserved J-encoded phenylalanine. The earlier analysis of about 610 of the donors excluded sequences that lacked an unambiguous match to a single V gene segment. An earlier analysis of 450 to 650 of the donors called V segments functional above 56.7% productive rearrangements and segregating when the between-donor standard deviation exceeded 5%. To diagnose cytomegalovirus status from the catalog of TCR beta chain sequences, a statistical classification framework was built. In a later analysis, V and J genes were assigned by comparing TCR nucleotide sequences against IMGT/GENE-DB human TR gene sequences. In a later analysis, CDR3 sequences and most-parsimonious VDJ recombination scenarios were assigned using the TCRdist pipeline. In a later analysis, every TCR beta chain was defined by the combination of its CDR3 amino acid sequence and its V-gene family, and reads without a unique V-gene family were dropped. In a later analysis, 450 to 600 highly shared, low-generation-probability nucleotide sequences were removed to address suspected cross-contamination and a sequencing artifact. In a later analysis, a clonal expansion index was calculated for each public chain from normalized within-repertoire ranks of inferred template counts. In a later analysis, generation probabilities were computed using a VDJ recombination model fitted to out-of-frame rearrangements, and the results were checked against IGoR. Hypergeometric tests were used in a later analysis to score TCR-TCR, TCR-HLA and TCR-CMV co-occurrence, with a repertoire-size bias correction applied to the TCR pairs. False discovery rates were estimated in a later analysis by permuting HLA or CMV assignments 20 times. In a later analysis, co-occurring TCRs were grouped using DBSCAN, and TCRdist sequence similarity was added for clustering within HLA-allele-positive subsets. For co-occurrence clustering, repertoires with fewer than 30,000 or more than 120,000 public chains were excluded, along with 5 or 6 repertoires with anomalous nucleotide sharing. The immuneACCESS repertoire file appears here via TCRdb, limited to in-frame rearrangements. These files lack a portion of the clones; in checked studies, under half of the deficit traces to unresolved V genes, and the cause of the others is not known. The D gene and trimming were derived from the DNA, and the V and J assignments and clone size from that table. The sample data list roughly 84,000 clones, and roughly 80% of these were observed just once. The ten largest clonotypes hold roughly an eighth of the sample.

CDR3 length: 19 amino acids, cysteine to phenylalanine. The CDR3 DNA has 57 bases and is translated from base 1. The V end gives up 0 bases and the J end 4 bases, leaving 15 bases in the junction not matched to a gene. The germline V gene encodes CDR1 LGHNA and CDR2 YNFKEQ. Details on this clone: Its recognized antigen is unknown. No clone much larger than this one lies a single base away; base qualities are absent.

In total, roughly 670 healthy bone marrow donors made up the cohort. All cohort members were sampled while nominally healthy, although unrecorded immune exposures were likely present. CMV serostatus was positive for roughly 290 and negative for about 55% of the roughly 670 cohort members, and was not recorded for this donor. A peripheral blood sample was provided by each donor, and peripheral blood mononuclear cells were used for TCR beta sequencing. The Qiagen DNeasy Blood Extraction Kit was used to extract genomic DNA from the blood cell samples. The sequenced sample consisted of PBMCs. The TCR was taken from a human donor in good health. The sequence is built from TRBV4-2 and TRBJ2-7; TRBD2 fits 10 bases in the junction. DNA sequence: TGTGCCAGCAGCCAAGATAGAGGGTCCCTAGCGGGGGCCTCTTACGAGCAGTACTTC. The translation is CASSQDRGSLAGASYEQYF.